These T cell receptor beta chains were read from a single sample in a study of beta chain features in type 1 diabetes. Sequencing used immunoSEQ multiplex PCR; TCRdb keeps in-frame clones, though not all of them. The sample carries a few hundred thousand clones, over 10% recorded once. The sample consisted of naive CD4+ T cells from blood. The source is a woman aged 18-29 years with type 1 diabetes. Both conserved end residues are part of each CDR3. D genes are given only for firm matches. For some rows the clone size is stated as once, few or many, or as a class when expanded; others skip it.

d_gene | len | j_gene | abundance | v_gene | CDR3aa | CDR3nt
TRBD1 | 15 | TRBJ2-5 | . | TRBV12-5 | CASGLGQGPQETQYF | TGTGCTAGTGGTCTCGGACAGGGACCACAAGAGACCCAGTACTTC
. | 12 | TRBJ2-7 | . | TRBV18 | CASSPRDSMQYF | TGTGCCAGCTCACCTAGGGACTCCATGCAGTACTTC
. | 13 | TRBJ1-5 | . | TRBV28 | CASSSDRPRPQHF | TGTGCCAGCAGTTCGGACAGACCGAGGCCCCAGCATTTT
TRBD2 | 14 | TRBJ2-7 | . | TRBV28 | CASSLWGGTYEQYF | TGTGCCAGCAGTTTGTGGGGGGGGACCTACGAGCAGTACTTC
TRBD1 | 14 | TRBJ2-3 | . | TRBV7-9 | CASRLGTGADTQYF | TGTGCCAGCAGACTAGGGACAGGGGCGGATACGCAGTATTTT
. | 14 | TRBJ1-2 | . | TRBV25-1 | CASSESDSHYGYTF | TGTGCCAGCAGTGAGTCGGACAGCCACTATGGCTACACCTTC
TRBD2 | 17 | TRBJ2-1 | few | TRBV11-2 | CASRQMGRLAGRNEQFF | TGTGCCAGCAGACAGATGGGAAGACTAGCGGGGAGGAATGAGCAGTTCTTC
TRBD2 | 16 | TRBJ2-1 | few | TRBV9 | CASSVAGSGSFNEQFF | TGTGCCAGCAGCGTAGCAGGTAGCGGGAGCTTCAATGAGCAGTTCTTC
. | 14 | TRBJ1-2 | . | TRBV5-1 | CASSLERPDDGYTF | TGCGCCAGCAGCTTGGAGAGGCCAGATGATGGCTACACCTTC
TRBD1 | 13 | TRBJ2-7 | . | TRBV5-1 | CASSFEQGLGQYF | TGCGCCAGCAGCTTTGAACAGGGGCTCGGGCAGTACTTC
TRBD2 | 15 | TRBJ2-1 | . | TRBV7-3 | CASSLGAGVGNEQFF | TGTGCCAGCAGCTTAGGAGCGGGAGTAGGGAATGAGCAGTTCTTC
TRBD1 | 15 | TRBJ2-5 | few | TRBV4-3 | CASSQDRTGSETQYF | TGCGCCAGCAGCCAAGATAGGACAGGGAGTGAGACCCAGTACTTC
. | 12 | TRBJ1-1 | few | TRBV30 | CALGGGNTEAFF | TGTGCCTTAGGTGGCGGGAACACTGAAGCTTTCTTT
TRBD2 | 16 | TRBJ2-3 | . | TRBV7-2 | CASSFPLAGSTDTQYF | TGTGCCAGCAGCTTCCCACTAGCGGGGAGTACAGATACGCAGTATTTT
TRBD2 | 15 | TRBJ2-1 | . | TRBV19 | CASRGGGLAVHEQFF | TGTGCCAGTAGAGGAGGGGGACTAGCTGTCCATGAGCAGTTCTTC
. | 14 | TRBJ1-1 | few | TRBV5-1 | CASSLGGRATEAFF | TGCGCCAGCAGCTTGGGGGGCAGGGCCACTGAAGCTTTCTTT
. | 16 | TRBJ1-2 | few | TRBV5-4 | CASSRAPAGSFDGYTF | TGTGCCAGCAGCCGGGCCCCGGCAGGGTCTTTCGATGGCTACACCTTC
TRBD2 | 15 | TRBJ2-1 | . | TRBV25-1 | CASSNPSGRGLRTFF | TGTGCCAGCAGTAACCCTAGCGGGAGGGGACTACGAACGTTCTTC
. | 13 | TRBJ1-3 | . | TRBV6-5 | CASSRDNGNTIYF | TGTGCCAGCAGCCGAGACAATGGAAACACCATATATTTT
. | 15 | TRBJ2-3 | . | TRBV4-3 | CASSPAGVFTDTQYF | TGCGCCAGCAGCCCCGCAGGGGTTTTCACAGATACGCAGTATTTT
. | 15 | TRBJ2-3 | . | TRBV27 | CASSFRVPTALAQYF | TGTGCCAGCAGTTTCCGGGTCCCGACGGCCCTAGCGCAGTATTTT
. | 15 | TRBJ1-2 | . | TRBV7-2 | CASSLVLQTNYGYTF | TGTGCCAGCAGCTTAGTGTTACAGACTAACTATGGCTACACCTTC
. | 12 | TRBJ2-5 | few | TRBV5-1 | CASSQYQETQYF | TGCGCCAGCAGCCAGTACCAAGAGACCCAGTACTTC